Below are 27 T cell receptor beta chains sequenced from a single sample in a study of siplizumab effects on memory and regulatory T cells. TCRdb's table, derived via immunoSEQ multiplex PCR, lists solely in-frame clones and lacks some. The sample yields over 85,000 clones, around 97% seen once. The specimen sequenced was naive CD4+ T cells sorted from blood. Source of these receptors: a human donor in good health.

The gene calls are TRBV14 and TRBJ1-4; D gene ambiguous. The CDR3 has 14 amino acids. The V gene lost 2 bases and the J gene lost 8 bases, with 12 bases spanning the gap. In germline, CDR1 is SGHDN, CDR2 FVKESK. The CDR3 bases are TGTGCCAGCAGCCAAAGTGGCCCGGGCGAAAAACTGTTTTTT. Protein sequence: CASSQSGPGEKLFF.

This clone has a single count. The chain employs TRBV10-2 and TRBJ2-1; TRBD2 agrees at 8 bases. The CDR3 extends over 14 amino acids. V trimming: 8 bases; J trimming: 6 bases; junction bases outside the gene matches: 9. Germline values: CDR1 WSHSY, CDR2 SAAADI. CDR3 sequence: CASRESGGRNEQFF. The CDR3 DNA reads TGCGCCAGCCGAGAAAGCGGGGGCCGCAATGAGCAGTTCTTC.

The chain joins TRBV19 to TRBJ1-6; D is possibly TRBD1 (5 bases). Germline CDR1 is LNHDA and CDR2 is SQIVND (reference sequence). Trimming removed 5 bases from V and 11 bases from J, with 13 bases in between. There are 13 residues in the CDR3. The CDR3 bases are TGTGCCAGTAGTCCCCAGGGTAGCGCACCCCTCCACTTT. This encodes CASSPQGSAPLHF.

The rearrangement links TRBV5-6 to TRBJ1-1; D gene unclear. V gave up 4 bases and J gave up 9 bases, with 10 bases separating them. Germline V gene data show CDR1 as SGHDT and CDR2 as YYEEEE. The CDR3 spans 11 residues. The CDR3 sequence is CASSTSRQAFF. The CDR3 bases are TGTGCCAGCAGCACCTCACGTCAAGCTTTCTTT.

The CDR3: CASSPTTGPTEAFF. CDR3 nucleotides: TGTGCCAGCTCTCCCACGACAGGGCCCACTGAAGCTTTCTTT. V is TRBV18 and J is TRBJ1-1, with 7 positions matching TRBD1. J gave up 4 bases and V 6 bases, and 8 bases lay outside the gene matches. CDR1 is KGHSH and CDR2 is LQKENI in the germline V gene. There are 14 residues in the CDR3.

The chain employs TRBV6-1 and TRBJ2-7; 8 bases map to TRBD1. Germline loops: CDR1 MNHNS, CDR2 SASEGT. Trimming cost V 10 bases and J 5 bases; bases outside gene matches: 4. The CDR3 runs to 11 residues. CDR3 amino acids: CANKTGDEQYF. CDR3 DNA: TGTGCCAACAAGACAGGGGACGAGCAGTACTTC.

The chain couples TRBV9 to TRBJ1-5, with 9 bases aligning to TRBD1. The trim removed 4 bases at V and 4 bases at J, leaving 9 bases unmatched. Germline CDR1 is SGDLS and CDR2 is YYNGEE. The CDR3 extends over 16 amino acids. DNA for the CDR3: TGTGCCAGCAGCAAAGATACAGGGGGCGGGAATCAGCCCCAGCATTTT. It translates to CASSKDTGGGNQPQHF.

The chain links TRBV10-1 to TRBJ2-7; D gene uncertain. Germline CDR1 and CDR2: WNHNN and SYGVQD (reference sequence). Trimming removed 3 bases from V and 0 bases from J, with 15 bases in between. This CDR3 is 16 amino acids long. CDR3 amino acids: CASSDGPDSSSYEQYF. The CDR3 coding sequence is TGCGCCAGCAGTGATGGCCCAGACTCCAGCTCCTACGAGCAGTACTTC.

This sequence joins TRBV7-2 and TRBJ2-5, with 11 bases identical to TRBD2. After removal of 6 bases from V and 0 bases from J, the junction contained 3 bases not matched to a gene. The germline V gene has CDR1 SGHTA and CDR2 FQGNSA. The CDR3 is made up of 15 amino acids. The CDR3, as DNA: TGTGCCAGCAGGCCGACTAGCGGGGACCAAGAGACCCAGTACTTC. Amino acid sequence: CASRPTSGDQETQYF.

This clone was counted a single time. The CDR3 loop reads CASSRTGNQPQHF. The CDR3 nucleotides are TGTGCCAGCAGCAGGACGGGCAATCAGCCCCAGCATTTT. V gene TRBV7-9 combines with J gene TRBJ1-5; D remains ambiguous. The CDR3 sequence is 13 residues long. V dropped 5 bases and J dropped 2 bases, with 7 bases sitting between them. The V gene's germline CDR1 is SEHNR and CDR2 FQNEAQ (reference sequence).

The V gene is TRBV4-1, the J gene TRBJ2-7; D might be TRBD1 or TRBD2, each matching 5 bases. The CDR3 sequence is 12 residues long. The germline V gene encodes CDR1 MGHRA and CDR2 YSYEKL. V was pared by 3 bases and J by 6 bases, with 9 bases between. CDR3 DNA: TGCGCCAGCAGCCACCCAGGGAGCGAGCAGTACTTC. Amino acid sequence: CASSHPGSEQYF.

This chain links TRBV28 with TRBJ2-7, with D perhaps matching TRBD1 (5 bases). V was clipped by 3 bases and J by 2 bases, with 11 bases between them. CDR3 length equals 14 residues. Germline-derived CDR1 and CDR2 are MDHEN and SYDVKM. The CDR3 spells CASSFGLGAYEQYF. CDR3 DNA: TGTGCCAGCAGTTTTGGCCTAGGGGCCTACGAGCAGTACTTC.

The rearrangement links TRBV29-1 to TRBJ1-2; D might be TRBD1 (5 bases). Germline-derived CDR1 and CDR2 are SQVTM and ANQGSEA. CDR3 length equals 13 residues. Trimming took 8 bases from V and 3 from J, leaving 16 bases between them. CDR3 DNA: TGCAGCACCGTAGGGGCGGGGGACTATGGCTACACCTTC. Translating it yields CSTVGAGDYGYTF.

The chain is built from TRBV28 and TRBJ1-2; D gene uncertain. Germline CDR1 and CDR2: MDHEN and SYDVKM. Deletions cut 5 bases from V and 5 bases from J, with 9 bases between. The CDR3 totals 12 residues. The CDR3 region has the DNA TGTGCCAGCAGTCCTAGGGCTTATGGCTACACCTTC. This encodes CASSPRAYGYTF.

The CDR3 DNA follows: TGTGCCAGCAGCCAGGGAGGGGGTGGTCAGCCCCAGCATTTT. Translating gives CASSQGGGGQPQHF. The genes are TRBV11-2 and TRBJ1-5; perhaps TRBD1 as D (6 bases). Trimming stripped 5 bases from V and 6 bases from J, with 14 bases between. Germline V CDR1 and CDR2: SGHAT, FQNNGV. This CDR3 is built from 14 residues. The complete variable domain, with remaining parts taken from reference TRBV11-2 and TRBJ1-5, reads EAGVAQSPRYKIIEKRQSVAFWCNPISGHATLYWYQQILGQGPKLLIQFQNNGVVDDSQLPKDRFSAERLKGVDSTLKIQPAKLEDSAVYLCASSQGGGGQPQHFGDGTRLSIL.

Only one count was recorded for this clone. The J gene is TRBJ2-7, the V gene TRBV27; weak D call: TRBD2 (5 bases). V dropped 8 bases and J dropped 2 bases, with 16 bases sitting between them. Germline-derived CDR1 and CDR2 are MNHEY and SMNVEV (reference sequence). The CDR3 consists of 14 residues. The CDR3 spells CASHGFGGTYEQYF. CDR3 DNA sequence: TGTGCCAGCCATGGTTTCGGAGGAACCTACGAGCAGTACTTC.

The chain recombines TRBV7-6 with TRBJ2-1; tentatively, D is TRBD2 (6 bases). Germline values: CDR1 SGHVS, CDR2 FNYEAQ. V was clipped by 4 bases and J by 6 bases, with 16 bases between them. The CDR3 loop spans 15 amino acids. CDR3 protein: CASSSSGDLSNEQFF. The CDR3 DNA reads as TGTGCCAGCAGCTCGTCGGGGGATCTTAGCAATGAGCAGTTCTTC.

The rearrangement joins TRBV7-2 to TRBJ2-7; perhaps TRBD2 as D (6 bases). The length of the CDR3 is 15 residues. CDR1 SGHTA and CDR2 FQGNSA come from the germline V gene. Deletions cut 3 bases from V and 1 base from J, with 13 bases between. CDR3 sequence: CASSFKTRISYEQYF. CDR3 sequence (DNA): TGTGCCAGCAGCTTCAAGACTAGGATTTCCTACGAGCAGTACTTC.

This clone occurred once. The genes are TRBV6-5 and TRBJ1-2, with D unresolved. The ends were cut back, 6 bases at V and 6 bases at J, with 17 bases in the middle. Germline CDR1 reads MNHEY; CDR2 reads SVGAGI. The CDR3 length is 14 residues. CDR3 nucleotides: TGTGCCAGCAGCGTTAATAGACGGGGAGATGGCTACACCTTC. Its protein is CASSVNRRGDGYTF.

Only one count was recorded for this clone. This rearrangement joins TRBV10-3 to TRBJ1-1; D uncertain. The CDR3 is made up of 13 amino acids. V was pared by 9 bases and J by 4 bases, with 15 bases between. Germline CDR1 reads ENHRY; CDR2 reads SYGVKD. This chain's CDR3 is CAMREGGITEAFF. In DNA, the CDR3 is TGTGCCATGCGTGAGGGCGGGATCACTGAAGCTTTCTTT.

The genes are TRBV10-2 and TRBJ1-1; the D gene is possibly TRBD1 (5 bases). CDR1 is WSHSY, CDR2 SAAADI, per germline. V gave up 6 bases and J gave up 7 bases, with 15 bases separating them. The CDR3 extends over 13 amino acids. The CDR3 DNA reads as TGCGCCAGCAGGCCGGGGGTAGGAAATGAAGCTTTCTTT. Encoded protein: CASRPGVGNEAFF.

J is TRBJ1-2 and V is TRBV6-5; 12 nucleotides line up with TRBD1. The CDR3 spans 14 residues. Germline CDR1 and CDR2: MNHEY and SVGAGI. V was pared by 5 bases and J by 7 bases, with 5 bases of the junction left unmatched. The CDR3 DNA is TGTGCCAGCAGTACCGGGACAGGGGGCATTGGCTACACCTTC. Residues: CASSTGTGGIGYTF.

In the case of this clone: The DNA is omitted, as the CDR3 cannot be located on it reliably, and the CDR3 follows TCRdb's listing. The chain uses TRBV5-3 and TRBJ1-4. TRBV5-3 is assigned to the ORF class and has an uncertain function. Ends included, the CDR3 has 12 residues. This CDR3 reads CARSCTWAGGIF.

This chain connects TRBV28 to TRBJ1-5; 7 nucleotides match TRBD1. V shed 2 bases and J 8 bases; nucleotides not matched to a gene: 6. The CDR3 is made up of 14 amino acids. Per the germline V gene, CDR1 is MDHEN and CDR2 is SYDVKM. Written as DNA, the CDR3 is TGTGCCAGCAGTTTAGGACAGGCCTCTAAGCCCCAGCATTTT. Protein sequence: CASSLGQASKPQHF.

J is TRBJ1-4 and V is TRBV12-5; D ambiguous. Between the trimmed V and J ends, which lost 7 bases and 2 bases, there was a span of 8 bases. The CDR3 spans 13 residues. Per germline, CDR1 LGHNT and CDR2 FRNRAP. CDR3 nucleotide sequence: TGTGCTAGTGCCACTACTACTAATGAAAAACTGTTTTTT. Protein: CASATTTNEKLFF.

The rearrangement joins TRBV29-1 to TRBJ1-5; 7 positions agree with TRBD1. This CDR3 spans 14 amino acids. Germline V gene sequence: CDR1 SQVTM, CDR2 ANQGSEA. J lost 5 bases, V lost 4 bases, and 8 bases had no gene match. This CDR3 reads CSVGRGGKDQPQHF. The CDR3 DNA is TGCAGCGTTGGTCGAGGGGGCAAGGATCAGCCCCAGCATTTT.

J is TRBJ2-5 and V is TRBV6-1; the match to TRBD2 covers 9 bases. This CDR3 region has 15 residues. J was trimmed by 2 bases and V by 5 bases; bases with no gene match: 6. CDR1 and CDR2 from the germline V gene are MNHNS and SASEGT. DNA of the CDR3: TGTGCCAGCAGTTCCCTAGCGGGGACACAAGAGACCCAGTACTTC. Translation: CASSSLAGTQETQYF.